This T cell receptor beta chain was recovered during a study of cytomegalovirus exposure and HLA in healthy donors. There are 16 residues in the CDR3. Trimming removed 3 bases from V and 1 base from J; junction bases left unmatched: 8. Germline V gene lookup returns CDR1 LGHNA and CDR2 YNFKEQ. Study results and caveats: An analysis done earlier found most TCR beta V segments productive about 87% or about 30% of the time. The likely explanation for a cluster of highly shared sequence variants was sequencing artifact.

Notes on this clone: Its matching antigen is unknown.

This PCR relied on a set of 60 Vbeta primers and 13 Jbeta primers. Some clones are missing from TCRdb's copy, which holds only in-frame ones; the method was immunoSEQ multiplex PCR. The profile covers over 80,000 clones, with roughly 74% appearing a single time and about a sixth taken by the ten largest. The chain joins TRBV4-2 to TRBJ2-5; TRBD2 matches at 7 bases. This TCR derives from a woman aged 18-29 years in good health and CMV-seropositive. Sequencing input: PBMCs. In nucleotides, the CDR3 is TGTGCCAGCAGCCAGGGGACTGGCGGGGGCCAAGAGACCCAGTACTTC. This encodes CASSQGTGGGQETQYF.